The 10 T cell receptor beta chains reported below all come from one sample, sequenced in a study of neoadjuvant anti-PD-1 for oral cavity cancer. Libraries were prepared by immunoSEQ multiplex PCR; TCRdb keeps only in-frame clonotypes and omits some of them. Seen here are 7,500 or so clones, approximately 55% observed once, and the top ten hold 10% to 15%. The starting material was tumor tissue, obtained before nivolumab (anti-PD-1) treatment. The receptors come from a person between 35 and 79 years old with oral cavity squamous cell carcinoma.

This clone was observed a handful of times. J is TRBJ2-7 and V is TRBV6-5; D ambiguous. The germline V gene has CDR1 MNHEY and CDR2 SVGAGI. V lost 7 bases and J 0 bases, leaving 13 bases between the germline ends. The CDR3 is made up of 14 amino acids. For the CDR3, the DNA is TGTGCCAGCAAACAATCCGGTACCTCCTACGAGCAGTACTTC. Its translation: CASKQSGTSYEQYF.

The V call is TRBV7-8, the J call TRBJ2-7; weak D call: TRBD2 (6 bases). Per the germline V gene, CDR1 is SGHVS and CDR2 is FQNEAQ. V dropped 5 bases and J dropped 6 bases, with 11 bases sitting between them. The CDR3 covers 12 residues. CDR3: CASSGPGGEQYF. DNA of the CDR3: TGTGCCAGCAGCGGGCCCGGGGGCGAGCAGTACTTC.

In this sample, this clone turned up a few times. The chain combines TRBV6-5 with TRBJ1-1; D is perhaps TRBD1 (6 bases). The CDR3 loop spans 14 amino acids. Trimming removed 6 bases from V and 5 bases from J, with 16 bases in between. From germline, CDR1 is MNHEY and CDR2 SVGAGI. CDR3 in amino acids: CASSYHREGTEAFF. The CDR3, as DNA: TGTGCCAGCAGCTACCACAGGGAGGGGACTGAAGCTTTCTTT.

This clone was seen once. This chain connects TRBV19 to TRBJ1-1; D ambiguous. V lost 3 bases, J lost 5 bases, and 13 bases lay in between. Germline-derived CDR1 and CDR2 are LNHDA and SQIVND (reference sequence). This CDR3 region has 14 residues. The CDR3 region is CASSIGGLGTEAFF. CDR3 bases: TGTGCCAGTAGTATTGGAGGGCTTGGGACTGAAGCTTTCTTT.

The J gene is TRBJ2-7, the V gene TRBV18; TRBD1 matches 7 bases. Germline trimming cut 0 bases from V and 2 bases from J; bases unmatched to any gene: 13. The length of the CDR3 is 18 residues. Germline V gene lookup returns CDR1 KGHSH and CDR2 LQKENI. CDR3 amino acids: CASSPPGQTFQKPYEQYF. CDR3 nucleotide sequence: TGTGCCAGCTCACCACCGGGACAGACTTTCCAAAAACCCTACGAGCAGTACTTC. The full variable domain, rest sourced from reference TRBV18 and TRBJ2-7, is NAGVMQNPRHLVRRRGQEARLRCSPMKGHSHVYWYRQLPEEGLKFMVYLQKENIIDESGMPKERFSAEFPKEGPSILRIQQVVRGDSAAYFCASSPPGQTFQKPYEQYFGPGTRLTVT.

This clone was observed a handful of times. This rearrangement joins TRBV29-1 to TRBJ2-7, with 7 bases that match TRBD2. In germline, CDR1 is SQVTM, CDR2 ANQGSEA. V lost 7 bases, J lost 5 bases, and 14 bases stayed unmatched. This CDR3 is 14 amino acids long. The CDR3 sequence is CSASPGLPYHEQYF. The CDR3 DNA follows: TGCAGCGCCTCGCCGGGACTACCCTATCACGAGCAGTACTTC.

The chain uses TRBV19 and TRBJ2-7, with a weak D call TRBD2 (5 bases). Trimming took off 5 bases at V and 3 bases at J, with 17 bases between the two ends. Germline lookup yields CDR1 LNHDA and CDR2 SQIVND (reference sequence). The CDR3 sequence is 15 residues long. Here the CDR3 reads CASSPGPSRGYEQYF. For the CDR3, the DNA is TGTGCCAGTAGTCCCGGACCTTCTCGGGGCTACGAGCAGTACTTC.

V gene TRBV5-5 combines with J gene TRBJ2-3; no definite D call. Trimming pared 6 bases from V and 1 base from J, leaving 9 bases between. Germline CDR1 reads SGHKS; CDR2 reads YYEKEE (reference sequence). The CDR3 has 13 amino acids. The CDR3 sequence is CASTGGRTDTQYF. In DNA, the CDR3 is TGTGCCAGCACTGGCGGCCGCACAGATACGCAGTATTTT.

This clone was observed a single time. The genes are TRBV5-1 and TRBJ1-2; D ambiguous. The CDR3 has 13 amino acids. Trimming stripped 2 bases from V and 3 bases from J, with 8 bases between. Per the germline V gene, CDR1 is SGHRS and CDR2 is YFSETQ. CDR3: CASSLGSDYGYTF. CDR3 coding DNA: TGCGCCAGCAGCTTAGGCTCGGACTATGGCTACACCTTC.

In its sample, this clone is large. This sample includes further DNA sequences coding for the same CDR3. This chain uses TRBV10-3 with TRBJ1-1, with D possibly being TRBD1 (5 bases). Germline CDR1 and CDR2: ENHRY and SYGVKD. V dropped 3 bases and J dropped 3 bases, with 11 bases sitting between them. This CDR3 spans 14 amino acids. CDR3 coding DNA: TGTGCCATCAGTGACGTGCTAGGGGACACTGAAGCTTTCTTT. Translation: CAISDVLGDTEAFF.